The clone carrying this T cell receptor (beta chain) was detected many times. Its antigen remains unidentified. iRepertoire HTBI primers and Arm-PCR of CDR3 regions built TCR beta libraries. One entry per CDR3 protein, called by TCRdb with MiXCR from the multiplex PCR reads. This table has roughly 260,000 distinct CDR3 sequences, under 20% appearing once. Time point described: newly diagnosed GD, antithyroid drugs for less than 3 months. PBMCs provided the RNA from which the TCR library was made. CDR3 length: 13 residues. V gave up 5 bases and J gave up 6 bases, with 13 bases separating them. Germline CDR1 and CDR2: MNHNS and SASEGT. The sample originates from a study of regulatory T cells in long-lasting Graves disease. Overall study: Graves' patients, newly diagnosed, had taken antithyroid drugs under 3 months.

Findings and caveats of the study: TRBV28, TRBJ1-2 and TRBJ2-5 emerged as the favored segments in persistent disease.

These data also formed part of another study, on T cells in Graves' hyperthyroidism and ophthalmopathy. That work states: Researchers found most expanded thyroid clonotypes above 0.001 in blood as well.

The TCR comes from a woman aged 30 to 39 with Graves disease. The chain couples TRBV6-1 to TRBJ1-1, with a possible D match to TRBD1 (5 bases). The specimen was peripheral blood mononuclear cells (PBMCs), collected at new diagnosis, from a patient treated with antithyroid drugs. The CDR3 region has the DNA TGTGCCAGCAGTCTGCGACAGCGGGCTGAAGCTTTCTTT. Encoded protein: CASSLRQRAEAFF.